This T cell receptor (beta chain) appears in the sequencing data of a study of T cells after posttransplantation cyclophosphamide. Study-level results: Blood and skin or GI T cell repertoires showed limited TRB overlap. Recipient CMV seropositivity and CMV reactivation strongly tracked TRB clonality.

This table comes from immunoSEQ multiplex PCR, and its TCRdb copy is limited to in-frame clones, with some not included. Here the sample spans approximately 32,000 clones, 85% to 90% being singletons. This CDR3 contains 16 residues. The ends were cut back, 7 bases at V and 0 bases at J, with 19 bases in the middle. Germline CDR1 is SNHLY and CDR2 is FYNNEI. As concerns this clone: The antigen is unknown.

The genes are TRBV2 and TRBJ2-7; a weak D match, TRBD2 (7 bases). Sequencing was done on a sample of PBMCs. This TCR was recovered from a woman aged 40 to 50 with a blood cancer, CMV-positive, and with a related stem cell donor. The CDR3 DNA reads TGTGCCAGCATTAACCGCGCGGGGGCCAGCTCCTACGAGCAGTACTTC. This encodes CASINRAGASSYEQYF.